This T cell receptor (beta chain) is from a study of T cells in narcolepsy. About the research overall: Enrolled donors included narcolepsy type 1 or type 2 patients and healthy controls.

Here immunoSEQ multiplex PCR was the method, and the copy in TCRdb shows in-frame clones only, minus some. The sample has over 25,000 clones, roughly 86% seen once. V shed 3 bases and J shed 6 bases, with 14 bases lying between them. CDR3 length equals 14 residues. CDR1 and CDR2 (germline): LNHDA, SQIVND (reference sequence). Study outcomes and limitations: In some patient and control memory CD4+ samples, autoreactive clones were absent. HCRT-specific and TRIB2-specific autoreactive clonotypes appeared among same-patient CSF and blood CD4+ clonotypes.

For this clone: No antigen is known for it.

The TCR sequence derives from a human donor with narcolepsy. V gene TRBV19 combines with J gene TRBJ1-2; D unresolved. The specimen sequenced was CD45RA- memory CD4+ T cells from PBMCs. The CDR3 nucleotides are TGTGCCAGTAGTATGTCGCAGAGGATACATGGCTACACCTTC. Encoded protein: CASSMSQRIHGYTF.